This is a list of T cell receptor beta chains from one sample in a study of blood T cell repertoires in COVID-19. Using immunoSEQ multiplex PCR, the repertoire was profiled, and TCRdb retains in-frame clones only, with some absent. The sample has roughly 130,000 clones; roughly 75% are singletons. Sequencing was done on a sample of peripheral blood. All receptors come from a man between 60 and 70 years old with active or convalescent COVID-19. CDR3s include the opening cysteine and the closing phenylalanine or tryptophan. Fields, in order: CDR3 DNA, CDR3 protein, V gene, J gene, D gene, clone size. The D gene is left open where the match is weak. The size entry is marked missing in some rows and otherwise reads once, few, many or a size class.

CDR3nt: TGTGCCAGCCAAAGGACGGGAGCGACAGATACGCAGTATTTT; CDR3aa: CASQRTGATDTQYF; v_gene: TRBV6-5; j_gene: TRBJ2-3; d_gene: NA; abundance: NA
CDR3nt: TGTGCCAGCAGCGTTTTGACTAGCGGGATTACGGGAGAGACCCAGTACTTC; CDR3aa: CASSVLTSGITGETQYF; v_gene: TRBV5-4; j_gene: TRBJ2-5; d_gene: TRBD2; abundance: NA
CDR3nt: TGTGCCAGCAGCGCGAGGGGGCAGTGGGAGCAGTACTTC; CDR3aa: CASSARGQWEQYF; v_gene: TRBV9; j_gene: TRBJ2-7; d_gene: TRBD1; abundance: NA
CDR3nt: TGTGCCAGCAGCAGTAGCGGGACCAACACAGATACGCAGTATTTT; CDR3aa: CASSSSGTNTDTQYF; v_gene: TRBV28; j_gene: TRBJ2-3; d_gene: TRBD2; abundance: once
CDR3nt: TGTGCCAGCTCACCGGGACAGGGGGGCTCACCCCTCCACTTT; CDR3aa: CASSPGQGGSPLHF; v_gene: TRBV18; j_gene: TRBJ1-6; d_gene: TRBD1; abundance: NA
CDR3nt: TGTGCCAGCAGAAGGGGACAGGGCGGCTACGAGCAGTACTTC; CDR3aa: CASRRGQGGYEQYF; v_gene: TRBV28; j_gene: TRBJ2-7; d_gene: TRBD1; abundance: NA
CDR3nt: TGTGCCAGCAGCCTCAACGGGTGGCCCACAGATACGCAGTATTTT; CDR3aa: CASSLNGWPTDTQYF; v_gene: TRBV11-2; j_gene: TRBJ2-3; d_gene: NA; abundance: NA
CDR3nt: TGTGCCAGCAGTTCAGGGGTTAGGGGGACAGATACGCAGTATTTT; CDR3aa: CASSSGVRGTDTQYF; v_gene: TRBV27; j_gene: TRBJ2-3; d_gene: NA; abundance: NA
CDR3nt: TGTGCCAGCAGCTTGCGGACAGGGGGCGCCGAGCAGTACTTC; CDR3aa: CASSLRTGGAEQYF; v_gene: TRBV5-4; j_gene: TRBJ2-7; d_gene: TRBD1; abundance: NA
CDR3nt: TGTGCCAGCTCACCACCGGGACAGGGAGGAGAGACCCAGTACTTC; CDR3aa: CASSPPGQGGETQYF; v_gene: TRBV18; j_gene: TRBJ2-5; d_gene: TRBD1; abundance: few
CDR3nt: TGCAGCGTTGGACTAGCGATGGGCGAGCAGTACTTC; CDR3aa: CSVGLAMGEQYF; v_gene: TRBV29-1; j_gene: TRBJ2-7; d_gene: TRBD2; abundance: NA
CDR3nt: TGTGCCAGCTCACCAGGGGCAGCGGGAGGTGGAGAGACCCAGTACTTC; CDR3aa: CASSPGAAGGGETQYF; v_gene: TRBV18; j_gene: TRBJ2-5; d_gene: TRBD2; abundance: NA
CDR3nt: TGCGCCAGCAGCCAAGCCGAGACAGGGGGACACTATGGCTACACCTTC; CDR3aa: CASSQAETGGHYGYTF; v_gene: TRBV4-3; j_gene: TRBJ1-2; d_gene: TRBD1; abundance: NA
CDR3nt: TGTGCCAGCAGACCACCCTCACGGCGGTATACAGGAGATACGCAGTATTTT; CDR3aa: CASRPPSRRYTGDTQYF; v_gene: TRBV7-9; j_gene: TRBJ2-3; d_gene: NA; abundance: NA
CDR3nt: TGTGCCAGCAGTGACAGGGGGATTGGGGCCAACGTCCTGACTTTC; CDR3aa: CASSDRGIGANVLTF; v_gene: TRBV2; j_gene: TRBJ2-6; d_gene: TRBD1; abundance: NA
CDR3nt: TGTGCCAGCAGCTCAACCGCATCCCGACAGGGAAGTGAAAAACTGTTTTTT; CDR3aa: CASSSTASRQGSEKLFF; v_gene: TRBV13; j_gene: TRBJ1-4; d_gene: TRBD1; abundance: NA